A selection of T cell receptor beta chains follows, all from one sample in a study of blood T cell repertoires in COVID-19. Here immunoSEQ multiplex PCR was the method, and the copy in TCRdb shows in-frame clones only, minus some. The table lists roughly 200,000 clones, 86% of them singletons. Sequenced material: PBMCs or T cells enriched from blood (not recorded which). These receptors all come from a man between 40 and 49 years old with acute COVID-19. CDR3s leave out the opening cysteine and the closing phenylalanine or tryptophan. Each record gives: V gene, J gene, CDR3 protein.

v_call: TRBV7-2; j_call: TRBJ1-2; cdr3_aa: ASRMGGEVDGYT
v_call: TRBV29-1; j_call: TRBJ2-7; cdr3_aa: SVRTGGLKEQY
v_call: TRBV19; j_call: TRBJ1-4; cdr3_aa: ASSPGSSTNEKLF
v_call: TRBV5-1; j_call: TRBJ2-1; cdr3_aa: ASSLGRRGEQF
v_call: TRBV6-5; j_call: TRBJ2-7; cdr3_aa: ATNLRGGSGEQY
v_call: TRBV18; j_call: TRBJ1-2; cdr3_aa: ASSPEQGTHGYT
v_call: TRBV12-3/TRBV12-4; j_call: TRBJ2-5; cdr3_aa: ASNDLAEETQY
v_call: TRBV7-6; j_call: TRBJ2-5; cdr3_aa: ASSRRGAQETQY
v_call: TRBV6-5; j_call: TRBJ1-1; cdr3_aa: ATLTGTTNTEAF
v_call: TRBV28; j_call: TRBJ1-2; cdr3_aa: AIPGTTNYGYT
v_call: TRBV4-3; j_call: TRBJ2-7; cdr3_aa: ASSSRTGSYEQY
v_call: TRBV11-3; j_call: TRBJ2-1; cdr3_aa: AGEREVNEQF
v_call: TRBV27; j_call: TRBJ1-5; cdr3_aa: ASSLQQAMARNQPQH
v_call: TRBV7-2; j_call: TRBJ2-2; cdr3_aa: ASSPAAFLTGELF
v_call: TRBV2; j_call: TRBJ2-6; cdr3_aa: ARGQGAGANVLT
v_call: TRBV29-1; j_call: TRBJ1-1; cdr3_aa: SAQGNTEAF
v_call: TRBV28; j_call: TRBJ1-2; cdr3_aa: ASRGRAYYGYT
v_call: TRBV6-5; j_call: TRBJ2-5; cdr3_aa: ASSYSITLGTKTQY
v_call: TRBV4-3; j_call: TRBJ2-3; cdr3_aa: ASSQRYLATTGDTQY
v_call: TRBV4-1; j_call: TRBJ2-3; cdr3_aa: ASSLYSTDTQY
v_call: TRBV7-2; j_call: TRBJ2-3; cdr3_aa: ASMLSGGTDTQY
v_call: TRBV28; j_call: TRBJ1-6; cdr3_aa: ASLGREGGNSPLH
v_call: TRBV5-4; j_call: TRBJ2-7; cdr3_aa: ASSSGTNYEQY
v_call: TRBV30; j_call: TRBJ1-2; cdr3_aa: AWSPRIGYT
v_call: TRBV30; j_call: TRBJ1-6; cdr3_aa: AWSVRDYNSPLH
v_call: TRBV5-4; j_call: TRBJ2-5; cdr3_aa: ASTSGTRIETQY
v_call: TRBV7-2; j_call: TRBJ2-1; cdr3_aa: ASSLRTGDEQF
v_call: TRBV24-1; j_call: TRBJ2-2; cdr3_aa: ATTTGGELF
v_call: TRBV12-3/TRBV12-4; j_call: TRBJ2-3; cdr3_aa: ASSFSRGDTQY
v_call: TRBV19; j_call: TRBJ2-5; cdr3_aa: ASSPDATSAGY
v_call: TRBV5-1; j_call: TRBJ2-3; cdr3_aa: ASSVAGVGTDTQY
v_call: TRBV6-5; j_call: TRBJ2-7; cdr3_aa: ASAASRGFYEQY
v_call: TRBV14; j_call: TRBJ1-2; cdr3_aa: ASSQDRGFYGYT
v_call: TRBV7-6; j_call: TRBJ2-1; cdr3_aa: ASSLGSGSTNEQF